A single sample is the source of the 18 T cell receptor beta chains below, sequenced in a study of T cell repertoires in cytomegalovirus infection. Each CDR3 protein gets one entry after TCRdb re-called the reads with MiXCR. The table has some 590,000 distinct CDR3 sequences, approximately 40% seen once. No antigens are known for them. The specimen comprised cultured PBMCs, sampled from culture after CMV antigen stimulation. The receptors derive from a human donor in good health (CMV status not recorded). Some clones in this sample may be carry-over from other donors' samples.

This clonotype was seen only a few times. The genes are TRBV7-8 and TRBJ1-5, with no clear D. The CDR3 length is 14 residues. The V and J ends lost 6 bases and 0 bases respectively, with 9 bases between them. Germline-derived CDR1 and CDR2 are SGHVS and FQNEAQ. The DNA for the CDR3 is TGTGCCAGCAGGCGATTAAATAGCAATCAGCCCCAGCATTTT. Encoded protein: CASRRLNSNQPQHF.

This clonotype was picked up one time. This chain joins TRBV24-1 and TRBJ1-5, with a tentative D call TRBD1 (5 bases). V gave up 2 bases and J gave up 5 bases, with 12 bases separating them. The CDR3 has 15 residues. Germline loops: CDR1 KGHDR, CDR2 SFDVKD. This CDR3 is CATSDSWGVDQPQHF. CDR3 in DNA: TGTGCCACCAGTGATTCCTGGGGGGTCGATCAGCCCCAGCATTTT.

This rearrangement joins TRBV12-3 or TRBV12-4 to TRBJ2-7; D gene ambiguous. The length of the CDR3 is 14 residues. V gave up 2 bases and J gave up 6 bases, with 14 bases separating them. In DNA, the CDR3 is TGTGCCAGCAGTTTATCAGCGCCTTGGCGCGAGCAGTACTTC. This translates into CASSLSAPWREQYF.

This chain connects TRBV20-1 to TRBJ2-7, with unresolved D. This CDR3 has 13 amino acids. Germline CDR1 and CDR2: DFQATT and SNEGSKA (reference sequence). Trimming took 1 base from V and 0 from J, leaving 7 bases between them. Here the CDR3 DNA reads TGCAGTGCTAGAGTGGGCAGCTCCTACGAGCAGTACTTC. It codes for CSARVGSSYEQYF.

The CDR3 spells CASSAFLAGGLTDTQYF. CDR3 DNA sequence: TGTGCCAGCAGCGCCTTCTTAGCGGGGGGCCTCACAGATACGCAGTATTTT. This chain joins TRBV5-4 and TRBJ2-3; 10 bases line up with TRBD2. This CDR3 region has 17 residues. The V gene's germline CDR1 is SGHNT and CDR2 YYREEE (reference sequence). The ends lost 4 bases at V and 2 bases at J; junction bases unmatched: 10. Together with reference TRBV5-4 and TRBJ2-3, the CDR3 gives the full variable domain: ETGVTQSPTHLIKTRGQQVTLRCSSQSGHNTVSWYQQALGQGPQFIFQYYREEENGRGNFPPRFSGLQFPNYSSELNVNALELDDSALYLCASSAFLAGGLTDTQYFGPGTRLTVL.

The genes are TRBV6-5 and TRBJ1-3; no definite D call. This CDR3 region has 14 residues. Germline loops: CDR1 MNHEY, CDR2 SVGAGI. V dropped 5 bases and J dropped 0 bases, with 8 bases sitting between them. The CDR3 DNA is TGTGCCAGCAGTCGATGGCGCTCTGGAAACACCATATATTTT. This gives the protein CASSRWRSGNTIYF.

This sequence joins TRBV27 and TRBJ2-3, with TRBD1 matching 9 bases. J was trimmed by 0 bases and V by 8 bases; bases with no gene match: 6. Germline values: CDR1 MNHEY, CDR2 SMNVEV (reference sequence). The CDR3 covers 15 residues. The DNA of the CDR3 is TGTGCCAGCGATCGGACAGGGGCTAGCACAGATACGCAGTATTTT. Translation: CASDRTGASTDTQYF.

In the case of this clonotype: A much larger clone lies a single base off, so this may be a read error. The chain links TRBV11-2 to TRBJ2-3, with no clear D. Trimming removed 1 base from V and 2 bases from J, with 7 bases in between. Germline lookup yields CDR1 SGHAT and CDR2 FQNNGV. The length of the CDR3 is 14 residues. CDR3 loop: CASSLAADTDTQYF. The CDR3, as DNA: TGTGCCAGCAGCTTAGCGGCAGACACAGATACGCAGTATTTT. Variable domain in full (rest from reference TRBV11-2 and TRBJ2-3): EAGVAQSPRYKIIEKRQSVAFWCNPISGHATLYWYQQILGQGPKLLIQFQNNGVVDDSQLPKDRFSAERLKGVDSTLKIQPAKLEDSAVYLCASSLAADTDTQYFGPGTRLTVL.

CDR3 protein: CASSYSRGDRTNEKLFF. CDR3 nucleotide sequence: TGTGCCAGCAGTTACTCGAGGGGGGACAGAACTAATGAAAAACTGTTTTTT. V usage is TRBV6-5 and J usage is TRBJ1-4; 7 bases match TRBD1. Germline CDR1 MNHEY, CDR2 SVGAGI. The CDR3 runs to 17 residues. V gave up 0 bases and J gave up 1 base; unmatched junction bases: 5.

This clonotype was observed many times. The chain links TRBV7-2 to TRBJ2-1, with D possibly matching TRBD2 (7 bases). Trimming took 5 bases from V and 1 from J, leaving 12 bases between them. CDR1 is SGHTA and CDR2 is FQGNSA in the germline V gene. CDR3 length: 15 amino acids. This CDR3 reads CASSPEGGSYNEQFF. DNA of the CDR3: TGTGCCAGCAGCCCCGAGGGGGGGTCCTACAATGAGCAGTTCTTC.

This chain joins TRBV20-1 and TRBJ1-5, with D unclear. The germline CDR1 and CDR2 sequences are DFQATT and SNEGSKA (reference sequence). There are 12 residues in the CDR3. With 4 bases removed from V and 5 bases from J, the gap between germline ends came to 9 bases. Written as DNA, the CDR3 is TGCAGTGCTACGACGGGAGATCAGCCCCAGCATTTT. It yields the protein CSATTGDQPQHF.

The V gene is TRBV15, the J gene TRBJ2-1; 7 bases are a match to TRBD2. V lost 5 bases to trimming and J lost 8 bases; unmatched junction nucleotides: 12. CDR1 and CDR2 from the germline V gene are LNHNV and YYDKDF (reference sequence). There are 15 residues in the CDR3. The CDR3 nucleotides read TGTGCCACCAGCCCCCGGGGGAGCGGGGACGATGAGCAGTTCTTC. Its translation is CATSPRGSGDDEQFF.

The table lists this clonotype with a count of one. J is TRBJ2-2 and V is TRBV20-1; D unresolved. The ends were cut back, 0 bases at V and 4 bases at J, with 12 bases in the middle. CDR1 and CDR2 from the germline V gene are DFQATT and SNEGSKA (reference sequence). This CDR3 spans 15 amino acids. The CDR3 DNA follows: TGCAGTGCTAGAGATTCCCGGGCACCCACCGGGGAGCTGTTTTTT. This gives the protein CSARDSRAPTGELFF.

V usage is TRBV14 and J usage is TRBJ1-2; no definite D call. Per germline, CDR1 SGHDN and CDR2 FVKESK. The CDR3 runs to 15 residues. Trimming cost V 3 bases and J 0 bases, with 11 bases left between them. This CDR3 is CASSQGRAANYGYTF. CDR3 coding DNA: TGTGCCAGCAGCCAGGGGAGGGCCGCTAACTATGGCTACACCTTC.

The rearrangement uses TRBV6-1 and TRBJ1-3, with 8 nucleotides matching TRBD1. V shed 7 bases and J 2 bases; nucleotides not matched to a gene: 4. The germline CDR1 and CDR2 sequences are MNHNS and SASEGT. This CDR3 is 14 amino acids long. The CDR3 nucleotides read TGTGCCAGCACCCAGGACAGGGCTGGAAACACCATATATTTT. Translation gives CASTQDRAGNTIYF.

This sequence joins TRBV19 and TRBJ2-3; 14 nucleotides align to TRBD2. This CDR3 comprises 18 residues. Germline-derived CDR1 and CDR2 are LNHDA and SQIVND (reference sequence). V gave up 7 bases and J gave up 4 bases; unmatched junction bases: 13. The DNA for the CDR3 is TGTGCCAGTACCCAACCCCGACTAGCGGGGGGGCGGGCAGATACGCAGTATTTT. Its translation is CASTQPRLAGGRADTQYF.

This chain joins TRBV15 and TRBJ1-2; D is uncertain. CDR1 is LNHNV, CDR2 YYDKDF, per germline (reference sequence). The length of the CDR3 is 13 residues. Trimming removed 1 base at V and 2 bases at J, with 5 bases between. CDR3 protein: CATSRVGNYGYTF. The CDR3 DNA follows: TGTGCCACCAGCAGAGTGGGCAACTATGGCTACACCTTC.

CDR3 nucleotide sequence: TGTGCCAGCAGCTTATCTGGCGGGGCCAACCACTACAATGAGCAGTTCTTC. Translating it yields CASSLSGGANHYNEQFF. The rearrangement joins TRBV7-2 to TRBJ2-1; tentatively, D is TRBD2 (6 bases). Trimming shortened V by 2 bases and J by 3 bases, and 17 bases separated the two germline ends. The germline V gene has CDR1 SGHTA and CDR2 FQGNSA. The CDR3 contains 17 residues.